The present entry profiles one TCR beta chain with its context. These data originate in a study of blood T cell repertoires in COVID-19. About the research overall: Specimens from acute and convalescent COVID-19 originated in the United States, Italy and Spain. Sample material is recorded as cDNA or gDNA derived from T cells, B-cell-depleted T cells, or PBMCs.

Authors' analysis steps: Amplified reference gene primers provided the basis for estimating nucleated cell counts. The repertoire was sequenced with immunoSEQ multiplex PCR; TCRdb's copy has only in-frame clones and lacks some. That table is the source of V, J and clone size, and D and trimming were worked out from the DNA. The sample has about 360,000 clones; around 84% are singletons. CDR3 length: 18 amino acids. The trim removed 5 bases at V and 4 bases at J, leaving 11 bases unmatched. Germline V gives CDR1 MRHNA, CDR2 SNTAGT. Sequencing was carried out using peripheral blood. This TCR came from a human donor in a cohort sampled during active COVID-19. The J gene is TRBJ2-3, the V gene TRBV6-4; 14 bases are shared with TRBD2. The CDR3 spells CASSPSRTSGGRADTQYF. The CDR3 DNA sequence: TGTGCCAGCAGTCCCTCCCGGACTAGCGGGGGGAGAGCAGATACGCAGTATTTT.